This is a list of T cell receptor beta chains from one sample in a study of memory CD4+ T cells and cytomegalovirus serostatus. The table came from immunoSEQ multiplex PCR; TCRdb's copy has only in-frame clones and leaves some out. The repertoire holds tens of thousands of clones, roughly four fifths seen once, with 0.78% in the top ten. Input material: memory CD4+ T cells from blood. The receptors shown here come from an adult in good health and CMV-seronegative. Each CDR3 is given with its conserved first and last residue. The order of the fields is CDR3 protein, CDR3 DNA, J gene, D gene, clone size, V gene. D genes are given only for firm matches. Rows may omit the clone size; those that give it use once, few, many or a size class.

CDR3 protein: CASSLGLGFYGYTF
CDR3 DNA: TGCGCCAGCAGCTTGGGCCTCGGGTTTTATGGCTACACCTTC
J gene: TRBJ1-2
D gene: NA
clone size: NA
V gene: TRBV5-1

CDR3 protein: CASSSTGQYGYTF
CDR3 DNA: TGTGCCAGTAGTTCGACGGGACAGTATGGCTACACCTTC
J gene: TRBJ1-2
D gene: TRBD1
clone size: NA
V gene: TRBV19

CDR3 protein: CASSLTSGGFSDTQYF
CDR3 DNA: TGTGCCAGCAGCTTAACTAGCGGGGGGTTCTCAGATACGCAGTATTTT
J gene: TRBJ2-3
D gene: TRBD2
clone size: once
V gene: TRBV11-2

CDR3 protein: CASSLVQARGSYNEQFF
CDR3 DNA: TGTGCCAGCAGCTTAGTACAGGCGAGGGGCTCCTACAATGAGCAGTTCTTC
J gene: TRBJ2-1
D gene: NA
clone size: once
V gene: TRBV5-4

CDR3 protein: CASSLDVGPNEKLFF
CDR3 DNA: TGTGCCAGCAGCTTAGATGTGGGACCCAATGAAAAACTGTTTTTT
J gene: TRBJ1-4
D gene: NA
clone size: NA
V gene: TRBV11-2

CDR3 protein: CASSTGANYGYTF
CDR3 DNA: TGTGCCAGCTCGACAGGGGCTAACTATGGCTACACCTTC
J gene: TRBJ1-2
D gene: TRBD1
clone size: NA
V gene: TRBV18

CDR3 protein: CASSFAGTEYNEQFF
CDR3 DNA: TGTGCCAGCAGCTTTGCCGGGACTGAATACAATGAGCAGTTCTTC
J gene: TRBJ2-1
D gene: NA
clone size: NA
V gene: TRBV11-3

CDR3 protein: CASSLAQVTGGYTF
CDR3 DNA: TGTGCCAGCAGCTTAGCGCAAGTGACCGGGGGCTACACCTTC
J gene: TRBJ1-2
D gene: NA
clone size: once
V gene: TRBV7-9

CDR3 protein: CASSQEGREEAFF
CDR3 DNA: TGTGCCAGCAGCCAAGAAGGACGTGAAGAAGCTTTCTTT
J gene: TRBJ1-1
D gene: NA
clone size: NA
V gene: TRBV4-2

CDR3 protein: CASSRDRYEQYF
CDR3 DNA: TGTGCCAGCAGCCGGGACCGCTACGAGCAGTACTTC
J gene: TRBJ2-7
D gene: NA
clone size: NA
V gene: TRBV5-4

CDR3 protein: CASSYGRVNVYEQYF
CDR3 DNA: TGTGCCAGCAGTTACGGCAGGGTAAATGTCTACGAGCAGTACTTC
J gene: TRBJ2-7
D gene: NA
clone size: NA
V gene: TRBV6-5

CDR3 protein: CASSLTVKETQYF
CDR3 DNA: TGTGCCAGCAGCCTCACTGTTAAAGAGACCCAGTACTTC
J gene: TRBJ2-5
D gene: NA
clone size: NA
V gene: TRBV6-1

CDR3 protein: CASSQVSGGNTGELFF
CDR3 DNA: TGCGCCAGCAGCCAAGTAAGCGGGGGAAACACCGGGGAGCTGTTTTTT
J gene: TRBJ2-2
D gene: TRBD2
clone size: NA
V gene: TRBV4-1

CDR3 protein: CASSVVDEAYEQYF
CDR3 DNA: TGTGCCAGCAGCGTAGTTGACGAAGCCTACGAGCAGTACTTC
J gene: TRBJ2-7
D gene: NA
clone size: NA
V gene: TRBV9

CDR3 protein: CASSYRTGTGYTF
CDR3 DNA: TGTGCCAGCAGTTACCGGACAGGGACGGGCTACACCTTC
J gene: TRBJ1-2
D gene: TRBD1
clone size: NA
V gene: TRBV6-5

CDR3 protein: CASSWAHRGGTEAFF
CDR3 DNA: TGTGCCAGCAGCTGGGCTCACAGGGGAGGGACTGAAGCTTTCTTT
J gene: TRBJ1-1
D gene: TRBD1
clone size: NA
V gene: TRBV5-5

CDR3 protein: CASSPDRGGNQPQHF
CDR3 DNA: TGTGCCAGCAGCCCGGACAGGGGAGGCAATCAGCCCCAGCATTTT
J gene: TRBJ1-5
D gene: TRBD1
clone size: NA
V gene: TRBV5-5

CDR3 protein: CASSSAPTRRTEAFF
CDR3 DNA: TGTGCCAGCAGCTCCGCCCCGACGAGGCGCACTGAAGCTTTCTTT
J gene: TRBJ1-1
D gene: NA
clone size: once
V gene: TRBV7-2

CDR3 protein: CASSERADARYSNQPQHF
CDR3 DNA: TGTGCCAGCAGTGAACGTGCGGATGCCCGATATAGCAATCAGCCCCAGCATTTT
J gene: TRBJ1-5
D gene: NA
clone size: NA
V gene: TRBV6-1

CDR3 protein: CASSRTGGALNTEAFF
CDR3 DNA: TGTGCCAGCAGCCGAACAGGGGGCGCCTTGAACACTGAAGCTTTCTTT
J gene: TRBJ1-1
D gene: TRBD1
clone size: NA
V gene: TRBV14

CDR3 protein: CATSTGRKGNTEAFF
CDR3 DNA: TGTGCCACCAGCACTGGCAGAAAGGGGAACACTGAAGCTTTCTTT
J gene: TRBJ1-1
D gene: NA
clone size: NA
V gene: TRBV15

CDR3 protein: CASSSGSKQIYGYTF
CDR3 DNA: TGTGCCAGTAGTTCTGGATCCAAACAGATATATGGCTACACCTTC
J gene: TRBJ1-2
D gene: NA
clone size: NA
V gene: TRBV19

CDR3 protein: CASSPILGQAYKQYF
CDR3 DNA: TGTGCCAGCAGCCCTATCCTCGGACAGGCCTACAAGCAGTACTTC
J gene: TRBJ2-7
D gene: TRBD1
clone size: NA
V gene: TRBV27

CDR3 protein: CASSAAGGPLSTDTQYF
CDR3 DNA: TGTGCCAGCAGCGCGGCCGGGGGGCCCCTTAGCACAGATACGCAGTATTTT
J gene: TRBJ2-3
D gene: NA
clone size: NA
V gene: TRBV9

CDR3 protein: CATSRDLQVYGYTF
CDR3 DNA: TGTGCCACCAGCAGAGATTTACAGGTCTATGGCTACACCTTC
J gene: TRBJ1-2
D gene: NA
clone size: NA
V gene: TRBV15

CDR3 protein: CASTSYLVSRTQYF
CDR3 DNA: TGTGCCAGCACTTCGTATCTCGTAAGTCGGACCCAGTACTTC
J gene: TRBJ2-5
D gene: NA
clone size: NA
V gene: TRBV12-1

CDR3 protein: CASSQAGTSGNTIYF
CDR3 DNA: TGTGCCAGCAGCCAGGCCGGGACCTCTGGAAACACCATATATTTT
J gene: TRBJ1-3
D gene: NA
clone size: few
V gene: TRBV5-5

CDR3 protein: CASSWDGKLFTYNEQFF
CDR3 DNA: TGTGCCAGCAGCTGGGACGGGAAGTTATTTACCTACAATGAGCAGTTCTTC
J gene: TRBJ2-1
D gene: NA
clone size: NA
V gene: TRBV5-8

CDR3 protein: CASSVSQGLNTEAFF
CDR3 DNA: TGTGCCAGCAGTGTCTCACAGGGTCTGAACACTGAAGCTTTCTTT
J gene: TRBJ1-1
D gene: NA
clone size: once
V gene: TRBV6-1

CDR3 protein: CASSPGQAKNIQYF
CDR3 DNA: TGTGCCAGTAGTCCCGGACAGGCAAAAAACATTCAGTACTTC
J gene: TRBJ2-4
D gene: TRBD1
clone size: NA
V gene: TRBV19

CDR3 protein: CASSSEWTQYF
CDR3 DNA: TGTGCCAGCAGTAGCGAGTGGACCCAGTACTTC
J gene: TRBJ2-5
D gene: NA
clone size: NA
V gene: TRBV7-2

CDR3 protein: CASSEWEGASSYEQYF
CDR3 DNA: TGTGCCAGCAGTGAATGGGAGGGGGCTAGCTCCTACGAGCAGTACTTC
J gene: TRBJ2-7
D gene: NA
clone size: NA
V gene: TRBV25-1

CDR3 protein: CASSQDWGDTEAFF
CDR3 DNA: TGCGCCAGCAGCCAAGATTGGGGGGACACTGAAGCTTTCTTT
J gene: TRBJ1-1
D gene: NA
clone size: NA
V gene: TRBV4-1

CDR3 protein: CASSSLGDRNQPQHF
CDR3 DNA: TGTGCCAGCAGTTCCCTCGGGGACCGGAATCAGCCCCAGCATTTT
J gene: TRBJ1-5
D gene: NA
clone size: once
V gene: TRBV27

CDR3 protein: CASSLQRNTEAFF
CDR3 DNA: TGTGCCAGCAGCTTACAGAGAAACACTGAAGCTTTCTTT
J gene: TRBJ1-1
D gene: NA
clone size: NA
V gene: TRBV5-8

CDR3 protein: CASSRGQGGNSPLHF
CDR3 DNA: TGTGCCAGCAGTCGCGGGCAGGGCGGTAATTCACCCCTCCACTTT
J gene: TRBJ1-6
D gene: NA
clone size: once
V gene: TRBV28

CDR3 protein: CASSDTDRGTEAFF
CDR3 DNA: TGTGCCAGCAGTGACACGGACAGGGGCACTGAAGCTTTCTTT
J gene: TRBJ1-1
D gene: TRBD1
clone size: NA
V gene: TRBV6-4

CDR3 protein: CASSDQGPLNEQFF
CDR3 DNA: TGTGCCAGCAGCGATCAGGGGCCCCTCAATGAGCAGTTCTTC
J gene: TRBJ2-1
D gene: NA
clone size: NA
V gene: TRBV5-4

CDR3 protein: CASSPQGRANSPLHF
CDR3 DNA: TGTGCCAGCTCACCACAAGGCAGGGCTAATTCACCCCTCCACTTT
J gene: TRBJ1-6
D gene: NA
clone size: NA
V gene: TRBV18

CDR3 protein: CASTGGGIGYEQYF
CDR3 DNA: TGTGCCAGCACCGGGGGGGGGATTGGCTACGAGCAGTACTTC
J gene: TRBJ2-7
D gene: TRBD2
clone size: NA
V gene: TRBV6-5

CDR3 protein: CASRPGGGGYTF
CDR3 DNA: TGTGCCAGCAGGCCAGGGGGCGGTGGCTACACCTTC
J gene: TRBJ1-2
D gene: TRBD1
clone size: NA
V gene: TRBV6-5

CDR3 protein: CASSPIGRYEQYF
CDR3 DNA: TGTGCCAGCAGCCCGATCGGGCGCTACGAGCAGTACTTC
J gene: TRBJ2-7
D gene: NA
clone size: NA
V gene: TRBV11-2

CDR3 protein: CASSRQAAYEQYF
CDR3 DNA: TGTGCCAGCAGTCGACAGGCAGCCTACGAGCAGTACTTC
J gene: TRBJ2-7
D gene: NA
clone size: NA
V gene: TRBV13

CDR3 protein: CASSPGQGSYNEQFF
CDR3 DNA: TGTGCCAGCAGCCCCGGACAGGGCTCCTACAATGAGCAGTTCTTC
J gene: TRBJ2-1
D gene: TRBD1
clone size: NA
V gene: TRBV7-9

CDR3 protein: CAWSVSAGAEAFF
CDR3 DNA: TGTGCCTGGAGTGTATCGGCGGGGGCTGAAGCTTTCTTT
J gene: TRBJ1-1
D gene: NA
clone size: NA
V gene: TRBV30

CDR3 protein: CASSLGKGVQETQYF
CDR3 DNA: TGTGCCAGTAGCTTGGGCAAGGGGGTCCAAGAGACCCAGTACTTC
J gene: TRBJ2-5
D gene: NA
clone size: NA
V gene: TRBV19

CDR3 protein: CASDRGDREDSPLHF
CDR3 DNA: TGTGCCAGCGACCGAGGGGACAGGGAGGATTCACCCCTCCACTTT
J gene: TRBJ1-6
D gene: TRBD1
clone size: NA
V gene: TRBV5-8

CDR3 protein: CASSTTGQGRETQYF
CDR3 DNA: TGTGCCAGCAGTACCACTGGACAGGGTCGGGAGACCCAGTACTTC
J gene: TRBJ2-5
D gene: TRBD1
clone size: NA
V gene: TRBV6-5

CDR3 protein: CASSRTATGELFF
CDR3 DNA: TGTGCCAGCAGCCGGACAGCTACCGGGGAGCTGTTTTTT
J gene: TRBJ2-2
D gene: NA
clone size: NA
V gene: TRBV7-9

CDR3 protein: CASSLGQGADEQYF
CDR3 DNA: TGTGCCAGCAGCTTGGGGCAGGGGGCCGACGAGCAGTACTTC
J gene: TRBJ2-7
D gene: TRBD1
clone size: NA
V gene: TRBV5-4

CDR3 protein: CASSLDNGYEQYF
CDR3 DNA: TGTGCCAGCAGTTTGGACAACGGCTACGAGCAGTACTTC
J gene: TRBJ2-7
D gene: NA
clone size: NA
V gene: TRBV27